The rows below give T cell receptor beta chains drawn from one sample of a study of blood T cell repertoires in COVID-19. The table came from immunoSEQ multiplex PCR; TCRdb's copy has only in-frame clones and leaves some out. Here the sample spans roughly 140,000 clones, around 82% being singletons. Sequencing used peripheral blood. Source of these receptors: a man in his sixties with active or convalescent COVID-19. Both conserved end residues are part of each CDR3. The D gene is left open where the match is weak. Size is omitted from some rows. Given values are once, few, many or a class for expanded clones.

CASSPDTSYEQYF	TGTGCCAGCTCACCGGACACGTCGTACGAGCAGTACTTC	TRBV18	TRBJ2-7	NA	once
CASRRTYGNQPQHF	TGTGCCAGCAGGCGGACATACGGCAATCAGCCCCAGCATTTT	TRBV6-5	TRBJ1-5	NA	NA
CASSDFGGAYGYTF	TGTGCCAGCAGTGACTTCGGAGGAGCTTATGGCTACACCTTC	TRBV2	TRBJ1-2	NA	NA
CASTGQGFRGYTF	TGTGCCAGTACCGGACAGGGCTTTCGAGGCTACACCTTC	TRBV5-4	TRBJ1-2	TRBD1	NA
CASSQRPTEAFF	TGTGCCAGCAGCCAGAGGCCGACTGAAGCTTTCTTT	TRBV3-1/TRBV3-2	TRBJ1-1	NA	once
CASSLRTAYNEQFF	TGTGCCAGCAGCTTACGGACAGCATACAATGAGCAGTTCTTC	TRBV7-2	TRBJ2-1	NA	NA
CASSFGTTNTGELFF	TGTGCCAGCAGCTTTGGCACAACGAACACCGGGGAGCTGTTTTTT	TRBV5-6	TRBJ2-2	NA	NA
CASSLSLGGLNQPQHF	TGTGCCAGCAGTTTATCGCTAGGGGGTCTCAATCAGCCCCAGCATTTT	TRBV27	TRBJ1-5	NA	NA
CASTFTSGSGSGELFF	TGTGCCAGCACCTTCACGTCGGGTAGTGGATCCGGGGAGCTGTTTTTT	TRBV7-3	TRBJ2-2	NA	NA
CASSPRLEGTQYF	TGTGCCAGCAGCCCCAGACTAGAGGGCACGCAGTATTTT	TRBV7-9	TRBJ2-3	NA	NA
CATGLGQSYGYTF	TGTGCCACTGGCCTGGGACAGAGCTATGGCTACACCTTC	TRBV7-2	TRBJ1-2	TRBD1	NA
CAPLGAGNYGYTF	TGTGCTCCTCTTGGGGCTGGGAACTATGGCTACACCTTC	TRBV19	TRBJ1-2	NA	few
CASRAGLSYEQYF	TGTGCCAGCAGGGCGGGACTAAGTTACGAGCAGTACTTC	TRBV12-3/TRBV12-4	TRBJ2-7	TRBD2	NA
CASSSRAGDLEQYF	TGTGCCAGCAGTTCCCGAGCAGGGGATCTCGAGCAGTACTTC	TRBV6-5	TRBJ2-7	NA	NA
CASARAGRYEQYF	TGTGCCTCCGCACGAGCGGGAAGGTACGAGCAGTACTTC	TRBV30	TRBJ2-7	TRBD2	few
CASSLTGVATNEKLFF	TGTGCCAGCAGTTTGACAGGGGTAGCAACTAATGAAAAACTGTTTTTT	TRBV28	TRBJ1-4	TRBD1	few
CASSVEGLNNSPLHF	TGTGCCAGCAGCGTAGAAGGACTTAATAATTCACCCCTCCACTTT	TRBV9	TRBJ1-6	NA	NA
CASRPHVRDRGRPQHF	TGTGCCAGCAGACCTCACGTCCGGGACAGGGGTCGGCCCCAGCATTTT	TRBV28	TRBJ1-5	TRBD1	NA
CASSLFRPPLHF	TGTGCCAGCAGTTTATTTCGTCCACCCCTCCACTTT	TRBV12-3/TRBV12-4	TRBJ1-6	NA	NA
CASSIQGNNEKLFF	TGCGCCAGCAGCATTCAGGGGAATAATGAAAAACTGTTTTTT	TRBV5-1	TRBJ1-4	NA	NA
CAIRKLGQGDLGYGYTF	TGTGCCATCAGGAAACTGGGACAGGGGGACCTTGGGTATGGCTACACCTTC	TRBV15	TRBJ1-2	TRBD1	NA
CASSLMTRGEAFF	TGTGCCAGCAGCTTAATGACCCGAGGTGAAGCTTTCTTT	TRBV7-2	TRBJ1-1	NA	once
CASSLWGGLKEREERYEQYF	TGTGCCAGCAGTTTATGGGGGGGCCTCAAGGAGCGGGAGGAGAGATACGAGCAGTACTTC	TRBV28	TRBJ2-7	TRBD2	few
CATAYRAPYGYTF	TGTGCCACCGCCTACAGGGCTCCCTATGGCTACACCTTC	TRBV12-3/TRBV12-4	TRBJ1-2	NA	NA
CASSLGGTGNSPLHF	TGTGCCAGCAGTCTTGGGGGGACTGGTAATTCACCCCTCCACTTT	TRBV28	TRBJ1-6	NA	once
CASSSWTGLNTEAFF	TGTGCCAGCAGCTCTTGGACAGGCTTGAACACTGAAGCTTTCTTT	TRBV25-1	TRBJ1-1	TRBD1	NA
CASSIRAGGPSVGGTDTQYF	TGTGCCAGCAGCATACGAGCGGGAGGGCCTAGTGTGGGCGGCACAGATACGCAGTATTTT	TRBV7-3	TRBJ2-3	TRBD2	NA
CASSQAGVETGELFF	TGTGCCAGCAGCCAGGCCGGAGTGGAAACCGGGGAGCTGTTTTTT	TRBV4-2	TRBJ2-2	NA	NA